These T cell receptor beta chains were read from a single sample in a study of OX40 agonist ivuxolimab in advanced cancers. The table came from immunoSEQ multiplex PCR; TCRdb's copy has only in-frame clones and leaves some out. In the table there are about 83,000 clones, around 84% of which are singletons. The input for sequencing was CD4+ or CD8+ T cells sorted from blood, taken in a trial of the OX40 agonist ivuxolimab. The receptors derive from an adult with an advanced solid tumor such as melanoma, head and neck, liver or kidney cancer. Both conserved end residues are part of each CDR3. Rows may omit the clone size; those that give it use once, few, many or a size class.

cdr3_aa clone_size v_call
CASSLGGGNQPQHF NA TRBV7-9
CASSPGSNEKLFF NA TRBV28
CASSQDRGSEPQHF NA TRBV4-1
CSVSIPTGGSVTEAFF NA TRBV29-1
CASSFDTINEQFF NA TRBV5-4
CASSPTGLSHTEAFF NA TRBV4-2
CAWTGTETSPLHF NA TRBV30
CASTRGGNTGELFF NA TRBV28
CAISEAGGPRADNEQFF NA TRBV10-3
CASSLSQGNTEAFF NA TRBV7-9
CASSLWVGTQETQYF NA TRBV11-2
CASSLRAGGLDEQYF once TRBV5-6
CASSLNGETQYF NA TRBV11-3
CASRVDSWYSNQPQHF NA TRBV2
CASSSLQGAKGNQPQHF NA TRBV6-7
CASSSAALTPDQYF NA TRBV2
CASSQGHLLNNEQFF NA TRBV14
CASSILAGRASTDTQYF NA TRBV19
CAWSVKLGETDTQYF NA TRBV30
CASSHSGGCYEQYF once TRBV6-8
CASTDLVNSPLHF NA TRBV25-1
CASMEAWGSNQPQHF NA TRBV2
CASSGPNYGYTF NA TRBV6-1
CASSSTGTGNTIYF NA TRBV5-1
CASSRGDRVSGYGYTF NA TRBV5-4
CASSRQGNADTQYF NA TRBV11-1
CASSPGVRQGSYEQYF NA TRBV7-3